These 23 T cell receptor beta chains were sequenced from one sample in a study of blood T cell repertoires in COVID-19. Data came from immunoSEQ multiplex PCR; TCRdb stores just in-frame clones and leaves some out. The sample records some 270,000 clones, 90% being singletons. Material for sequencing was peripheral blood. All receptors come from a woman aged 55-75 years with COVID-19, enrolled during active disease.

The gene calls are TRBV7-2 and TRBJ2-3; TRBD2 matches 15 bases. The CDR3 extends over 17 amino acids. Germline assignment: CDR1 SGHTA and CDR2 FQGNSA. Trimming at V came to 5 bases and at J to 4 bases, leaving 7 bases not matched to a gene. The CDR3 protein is CASSPEGLAGGADTQYF. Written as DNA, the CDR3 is TGTGCCAGCAGCCCCGAGGGACTAGCGGGGGGAGCAGATACGCAGTATTTT.

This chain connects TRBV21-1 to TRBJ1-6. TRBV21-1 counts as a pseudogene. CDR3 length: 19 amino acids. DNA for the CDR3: TGTGCCAGCAGCAGTAAGCCACCCGGCGGCAGCTCCTATAATTCACCCCTCCACTTT. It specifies CASSSKPPGGSSYNSPLHF.

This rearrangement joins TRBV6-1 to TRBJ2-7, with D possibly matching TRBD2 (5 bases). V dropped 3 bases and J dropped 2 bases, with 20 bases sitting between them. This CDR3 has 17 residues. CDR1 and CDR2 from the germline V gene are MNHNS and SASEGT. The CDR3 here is CASSEGLGRERTYEQYF. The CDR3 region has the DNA TGTGCCAGCAGTGAGGGCCTAGGTAGGGAGAGGACCTACGAGCAGTACTTC.

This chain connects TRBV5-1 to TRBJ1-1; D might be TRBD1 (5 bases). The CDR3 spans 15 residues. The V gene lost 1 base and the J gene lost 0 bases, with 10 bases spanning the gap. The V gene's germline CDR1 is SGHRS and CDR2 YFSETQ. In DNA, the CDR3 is TGCGCCAGCAGCTTGTGGGACTCCGTGAACACTGAAGCTTTCTTT. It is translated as CASSLWDSVNTEAFF.

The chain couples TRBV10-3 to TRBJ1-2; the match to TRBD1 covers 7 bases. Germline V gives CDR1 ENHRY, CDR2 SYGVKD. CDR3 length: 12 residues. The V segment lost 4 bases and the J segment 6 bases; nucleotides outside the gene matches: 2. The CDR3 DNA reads TGTGCCATCAGTGGAACAGGGGATGGCTACACCTTC. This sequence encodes CAISGTGDGYTF.

As DNA, the CDR3 is TGTGCCAGCAGCCGACGACAGGGTATCGACTATGGCTACACCTTC. Amino acids: CASSRRQGIDYGYTF. This chain joins TRBV7-9 and TRBJ1-2, with TRBD1 identical over 7 bases. V trimming: 5 bases; J trimming: 3 bases; junction bases outside the gene matches: 9. The germline V gene has CDR1 SEHNR and CDR2 FQNEAQ (reference sequence). This CDR3 is built from 15 residues.

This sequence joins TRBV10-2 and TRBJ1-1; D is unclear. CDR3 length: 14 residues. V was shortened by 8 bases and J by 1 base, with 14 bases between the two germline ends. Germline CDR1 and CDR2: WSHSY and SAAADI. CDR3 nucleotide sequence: TGCGCCAGCGGGTCCTCGAGGAGGAACACTGAAGCTTTCTTT. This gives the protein CASGSSRRNTEAFF.

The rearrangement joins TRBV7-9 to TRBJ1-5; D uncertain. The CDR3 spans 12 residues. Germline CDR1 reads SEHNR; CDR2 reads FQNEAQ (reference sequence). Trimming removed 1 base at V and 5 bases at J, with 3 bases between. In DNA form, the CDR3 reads TGTGCCAGCAGCTTAGACTATCAGCCCCAGCATTTT. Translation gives CASSLDYQPQHF.

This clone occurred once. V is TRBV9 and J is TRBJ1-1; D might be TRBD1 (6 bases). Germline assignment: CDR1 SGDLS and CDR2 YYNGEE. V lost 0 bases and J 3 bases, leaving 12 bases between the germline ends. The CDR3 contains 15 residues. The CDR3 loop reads CASSVGGQGDTEAFF. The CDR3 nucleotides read TGTGCCAGCAGCGTAGGGGGGCAGGGAGACACTGAAGCTTTCTTT. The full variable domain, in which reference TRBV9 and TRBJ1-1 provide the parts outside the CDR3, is DSGVTQTPKHLITATGQRVTLRCSPRSGDLSVYWYQQSLDQGLQFLIQYYNGEERAKGNILERFSAQQFPDLHSELNLSSLELGDSALYFCASSVGGQGDTEAFFGQGTRLTVV.

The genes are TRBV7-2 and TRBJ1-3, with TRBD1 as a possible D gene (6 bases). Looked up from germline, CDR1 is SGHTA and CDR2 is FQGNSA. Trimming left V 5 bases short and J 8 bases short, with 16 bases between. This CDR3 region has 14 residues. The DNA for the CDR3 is TGTGCCAGCAGCGCAAATCCAGGGGTAGACACCATATATTTT. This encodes CASSANPGVDTIYF.

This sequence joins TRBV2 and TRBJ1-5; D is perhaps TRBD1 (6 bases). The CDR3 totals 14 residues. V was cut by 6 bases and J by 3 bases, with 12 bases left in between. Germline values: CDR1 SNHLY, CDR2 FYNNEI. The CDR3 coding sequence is TGTGCCAGCAGCCTGGACAGCAACAATCAGCCCCAGCATTTT. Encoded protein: CASSLDSNNQPQHF.

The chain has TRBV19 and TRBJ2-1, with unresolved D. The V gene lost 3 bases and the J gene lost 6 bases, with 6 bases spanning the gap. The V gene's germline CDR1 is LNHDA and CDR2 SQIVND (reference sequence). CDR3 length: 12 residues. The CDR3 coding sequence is TGTGCCAGTAGTATTCTGTCCAATGAGCAGTTCTTC. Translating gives CASSILSNEQFF.

This CDR3 is CATSRDGTPYSNQPQHF. CDR3 DNA sequence: TGTGCCACCAGCAGAGATGGGACACCCTATAGCAATCAGCCCCAGCATTTT. V and J are TRBV15 and TRBJ1-5; a weak D match, TRBD1 (6 bases). Germline-derived CDR1 and CDR2 are LNHNV and YYDKDF (reference sequence). Trimming took 0 bases from V and 0 from J, leaving 12 bases between them. The CDR3 has 17 residues.

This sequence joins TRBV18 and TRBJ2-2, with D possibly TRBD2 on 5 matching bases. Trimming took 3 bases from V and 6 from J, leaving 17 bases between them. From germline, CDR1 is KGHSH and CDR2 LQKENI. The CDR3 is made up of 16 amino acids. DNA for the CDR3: TGTGCCAGCTCACCCCCGGACTTGTCTTATTCCGGGGAGCTGTTTTTT. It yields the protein CASSPPDLSYSGELFF.

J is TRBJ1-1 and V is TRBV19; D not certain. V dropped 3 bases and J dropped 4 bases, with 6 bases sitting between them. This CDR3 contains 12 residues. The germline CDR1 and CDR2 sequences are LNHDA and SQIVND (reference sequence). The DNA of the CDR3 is TGTGCCAGTAGTATCCGGGGCACTGAAGCTTTCTTT. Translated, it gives CASSIRGTEAFF.

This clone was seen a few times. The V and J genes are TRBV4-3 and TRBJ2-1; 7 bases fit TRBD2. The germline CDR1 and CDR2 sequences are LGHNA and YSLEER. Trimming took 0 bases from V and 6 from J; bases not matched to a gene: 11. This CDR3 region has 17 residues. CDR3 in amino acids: CASSQDSTGGTGNEQFF. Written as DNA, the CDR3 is TGCGCCAGCAGCCAAGATTCAACGGGGGGAACGGGCAATGAGCAGTTCTTC.

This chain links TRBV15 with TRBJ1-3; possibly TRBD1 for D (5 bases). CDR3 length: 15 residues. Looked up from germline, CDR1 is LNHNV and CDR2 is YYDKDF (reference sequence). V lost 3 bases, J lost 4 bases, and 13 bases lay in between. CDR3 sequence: CATSSRQLRGNTIYF. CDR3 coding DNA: TGTGCCACCAGCAGTAGACAGCTTCGAGGAAACACCATATATTTT.

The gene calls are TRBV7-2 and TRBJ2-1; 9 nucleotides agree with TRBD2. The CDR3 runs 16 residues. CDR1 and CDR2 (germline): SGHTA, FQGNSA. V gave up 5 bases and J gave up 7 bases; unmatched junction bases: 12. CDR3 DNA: TGTGCCAGCAGCCCGTCTGCGCGGGGGGGGACGAATGAGCAGTTCTTC. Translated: CASSPSARGGTNEQFF.

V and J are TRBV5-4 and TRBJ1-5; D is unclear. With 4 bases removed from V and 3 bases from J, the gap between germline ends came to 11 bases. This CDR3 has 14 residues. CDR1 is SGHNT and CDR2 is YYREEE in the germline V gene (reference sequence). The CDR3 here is CASSRLGSNQPQHF. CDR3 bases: TGTGCCAGCAGCCGATTGGGCTCCAATCAGCCCCAGCATTTT.

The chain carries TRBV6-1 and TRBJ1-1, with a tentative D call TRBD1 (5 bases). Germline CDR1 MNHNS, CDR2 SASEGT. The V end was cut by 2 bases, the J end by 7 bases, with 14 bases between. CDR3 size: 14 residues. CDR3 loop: CASSELRGINEAFF. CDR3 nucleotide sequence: TGTGCCAGCAGTGAACTACGGGGGATTAATGAAGCTTTCTTT.

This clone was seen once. The DNA of the CDR3 is TGCGCCAGCAGCCGGGACAGGGGCAATCAGCCCCAGCATTTT. This codes for CASSRDRGNQPQHF. The rearrangement uses TRBV4-3 and TRBJ1-5; TRBD1 matches at 9 bases. The CDR3 has 14 residues. The junction had 0 bases not matched to a gene; V was cut back by 4 bases and J by 2 bases. From germline, CDR1 is LGHNA and CDR2 YSLEER.

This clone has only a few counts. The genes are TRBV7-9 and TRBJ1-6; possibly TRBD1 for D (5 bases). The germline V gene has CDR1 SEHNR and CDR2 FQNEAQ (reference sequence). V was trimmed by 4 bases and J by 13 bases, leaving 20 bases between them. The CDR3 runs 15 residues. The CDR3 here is CASSSGIGDGSPLHF. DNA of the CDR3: TGTGCCAGCAGCTCAGGGATTGGCGACGGGTCGCCCCTCCACTTT.

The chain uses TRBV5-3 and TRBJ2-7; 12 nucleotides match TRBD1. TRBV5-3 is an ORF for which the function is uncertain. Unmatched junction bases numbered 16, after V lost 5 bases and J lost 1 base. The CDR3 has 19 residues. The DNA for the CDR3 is TGTGCCAGAAGTTATACGGGACAGGGGGCTACTAGACCTTCCTACGAGCAGTACTTC. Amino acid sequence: CARSYTGQGATRPSYEQYF.